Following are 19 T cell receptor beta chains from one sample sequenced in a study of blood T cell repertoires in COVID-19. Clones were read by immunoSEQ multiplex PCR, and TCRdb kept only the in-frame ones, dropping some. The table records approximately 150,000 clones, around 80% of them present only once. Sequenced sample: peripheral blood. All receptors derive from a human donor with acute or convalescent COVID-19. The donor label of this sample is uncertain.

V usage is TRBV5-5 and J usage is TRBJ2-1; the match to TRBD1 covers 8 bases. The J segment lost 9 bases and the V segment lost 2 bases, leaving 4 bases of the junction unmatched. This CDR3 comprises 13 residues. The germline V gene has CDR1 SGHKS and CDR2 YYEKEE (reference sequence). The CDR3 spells CASSFTGGAEQFF. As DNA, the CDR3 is TGTGCCAGCAGCTTTACAGGGGGTGCTGAGCAGTTCTTC.

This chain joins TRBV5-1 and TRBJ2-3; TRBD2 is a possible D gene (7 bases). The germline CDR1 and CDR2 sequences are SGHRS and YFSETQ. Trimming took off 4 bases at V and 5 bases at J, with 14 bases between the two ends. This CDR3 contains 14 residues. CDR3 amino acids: CASSPGGGKDTQYF. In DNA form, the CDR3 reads TGCGCCAGCAGCCCGGGGGGCGGGAAAGATACGCAGTATTTT.

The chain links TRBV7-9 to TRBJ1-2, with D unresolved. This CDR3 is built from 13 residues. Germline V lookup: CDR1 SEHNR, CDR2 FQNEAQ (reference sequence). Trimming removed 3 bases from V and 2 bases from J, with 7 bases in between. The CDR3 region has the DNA TGTGCCAGCAGCTTGACGGAGAACTATGGCTACACCTTC. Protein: CASSLTENYGYTF.

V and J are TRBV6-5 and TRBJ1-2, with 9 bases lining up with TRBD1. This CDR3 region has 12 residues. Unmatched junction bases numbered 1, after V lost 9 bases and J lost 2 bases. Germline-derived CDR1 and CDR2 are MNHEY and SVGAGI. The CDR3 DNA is TGTGCCAGTACAGGGGGCAACTATGGCTACACCTTC. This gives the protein CASTGGNYGYTF.

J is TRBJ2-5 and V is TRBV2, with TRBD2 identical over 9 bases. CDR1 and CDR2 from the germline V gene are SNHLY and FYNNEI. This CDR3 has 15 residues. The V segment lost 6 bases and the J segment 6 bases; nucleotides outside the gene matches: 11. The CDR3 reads CASRVQRGASKTQYF. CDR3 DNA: TGTGCCAGCAGGGTGCAGCGGGGGGCGTCGAAGACCCAGTACTTC.

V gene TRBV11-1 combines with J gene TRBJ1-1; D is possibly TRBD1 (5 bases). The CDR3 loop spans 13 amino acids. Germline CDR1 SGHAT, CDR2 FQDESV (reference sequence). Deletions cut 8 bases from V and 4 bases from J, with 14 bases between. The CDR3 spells CASLDRRGTEAFF. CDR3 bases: TGTGCCAGCCTCGACCGTAGGGGCACTGAAGCTTTCTTT.

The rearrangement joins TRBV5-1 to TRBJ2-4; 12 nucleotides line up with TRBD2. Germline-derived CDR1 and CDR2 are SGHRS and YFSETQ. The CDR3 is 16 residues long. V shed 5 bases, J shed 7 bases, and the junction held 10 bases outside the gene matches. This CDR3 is CASSYLAGGPRNIQYF. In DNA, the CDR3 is TGCGCCAGCAGTTACCTAGCGGGGGGGCCGCGGAACATTCAGTACTTC.

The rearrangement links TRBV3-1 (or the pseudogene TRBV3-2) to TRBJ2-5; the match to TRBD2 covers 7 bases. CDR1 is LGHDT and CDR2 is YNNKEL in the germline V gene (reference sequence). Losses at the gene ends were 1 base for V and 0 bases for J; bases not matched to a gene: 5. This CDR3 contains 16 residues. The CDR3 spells CASSQGQAGNQETQYF. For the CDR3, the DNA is TGTGCCAGCAGCCAAGGCCAAGCGGGGAACCAAGAGACCCAGTACTTC.

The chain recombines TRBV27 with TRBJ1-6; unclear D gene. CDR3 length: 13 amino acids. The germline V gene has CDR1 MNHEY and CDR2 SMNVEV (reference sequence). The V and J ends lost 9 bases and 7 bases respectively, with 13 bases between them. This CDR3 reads CASRQVPNSPLHF. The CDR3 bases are TGTGCCAGTCGCCAGGTCCCCAATTCACCCCTCCACTTT.

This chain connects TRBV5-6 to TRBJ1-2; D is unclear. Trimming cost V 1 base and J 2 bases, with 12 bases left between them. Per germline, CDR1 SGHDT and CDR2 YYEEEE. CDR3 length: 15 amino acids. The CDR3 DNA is TGTGCCAGCAGCTTGAGGAGGAGCCCAAACTATGGCTACACCTTC. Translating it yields CASSLRRSPNYGYTF.

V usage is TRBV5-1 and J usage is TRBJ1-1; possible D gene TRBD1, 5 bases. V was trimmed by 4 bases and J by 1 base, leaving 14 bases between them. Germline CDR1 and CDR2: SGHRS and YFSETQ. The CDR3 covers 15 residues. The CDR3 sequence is CASSVGGGGNTEAFF. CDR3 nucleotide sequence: TGCGCCAGCAGCGTTGGCGGGGGAGGGAACACTGAAGCTTTCTTT.

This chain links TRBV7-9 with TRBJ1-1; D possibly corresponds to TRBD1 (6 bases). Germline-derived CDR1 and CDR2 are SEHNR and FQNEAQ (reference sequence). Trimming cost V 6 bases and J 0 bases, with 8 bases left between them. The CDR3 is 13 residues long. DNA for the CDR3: TGTGCCAGCAGTCAGGGGATGAACACTGAAGCTTTCTTT. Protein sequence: CASSQGMNTEAFF.

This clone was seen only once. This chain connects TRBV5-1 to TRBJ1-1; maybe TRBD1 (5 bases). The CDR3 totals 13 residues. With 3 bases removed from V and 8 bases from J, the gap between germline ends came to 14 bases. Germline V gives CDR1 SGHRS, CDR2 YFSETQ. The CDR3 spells CASSSGQGREAFF. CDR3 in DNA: TGCGCCAGCAGCTCGGGCCAGGGCCGCGAAGCTTTCTTT.

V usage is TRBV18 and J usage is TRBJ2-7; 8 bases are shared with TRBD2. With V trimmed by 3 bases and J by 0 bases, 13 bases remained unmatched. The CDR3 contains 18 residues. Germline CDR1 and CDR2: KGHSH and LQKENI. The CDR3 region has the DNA TGTGCCAGCTCACCGGGTAATCGTTCTGGGACTAGCTCCTACGAGCAGTACTTC. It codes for CASSPGNRSGTSSYEQYF.

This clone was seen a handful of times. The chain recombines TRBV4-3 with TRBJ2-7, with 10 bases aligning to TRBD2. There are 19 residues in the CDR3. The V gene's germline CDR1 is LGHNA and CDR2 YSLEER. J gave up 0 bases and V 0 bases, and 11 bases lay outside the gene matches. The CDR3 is CASSQESLSSGGPSYEQYF. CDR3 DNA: TGCGCCAGCAGCCAAGAATCCCTTAGTAGCGGGGGGCCCTCCTACGAGCAGTACTTC.

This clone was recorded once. As DNA, the CDR3 is TGCGCCAGCAGCTTGGCAGGGGTACCCTACGAGCAGTACTTC. Its protein product is CASSLAGVPYEQYF. The chain links TRBV5-1 to TRBJ2-7, with a weak D call TRBD1 (6 bases). Deletions cut 0 bases from V and 2 bases from J, with 9 bases between. The CDR3 spans 14 residues. Germline V gene lookup returns CDR1 SGHRS and CDR2 YFSETQ.

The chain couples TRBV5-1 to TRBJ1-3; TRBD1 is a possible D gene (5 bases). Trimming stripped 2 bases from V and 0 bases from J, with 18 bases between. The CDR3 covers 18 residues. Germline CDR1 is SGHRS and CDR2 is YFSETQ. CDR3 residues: CASSLAPGGSISGNTIYF. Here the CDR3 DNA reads TGCGCCAGCAGCTTAGCCCCCGGGGGGTCGATCTCTGGAAACACCATATATTTT.

DNA for the CDR3: TGCGCCAGCTCGACGGTGGCAGGGGGCGACGAGACCCAGTACTTC. It codes for CASSTVAGGDETQYF. This sequence joins TRBV5-1 and TRBJ2-5; 8 bases align to TRBD1. Losses at the gene ends were 7 bases for V and 5 bases for J; bases not matched to a gene: 13. CDR1 is SGHRS and CDR2 is YFSETQ in the germline V gene. CDR3 length equals 15 residues.

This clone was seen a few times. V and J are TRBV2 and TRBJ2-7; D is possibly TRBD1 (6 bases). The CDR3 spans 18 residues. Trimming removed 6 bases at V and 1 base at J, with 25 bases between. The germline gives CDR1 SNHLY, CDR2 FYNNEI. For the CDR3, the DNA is TGTGCCAGCAGGGTCAGGTTTCTAGCTGGGACACCTTCCTACGAGCAGTACTTC. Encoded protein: CASRVRFLAGTPSYEQYF.